The present T cell receptor (beta chain) was sequenced within a study of blood T cell repertoires in COVID-19. The overall study: Samples representing acute and convalescent COVID-19 were sourced from the United States, Italy and Spain. T cells, B-cell-depleted T cells, or PBMCs supplied cDNA or gDNA.

From germline, CDR1 is LGHDT and CDR2 YNNKEL (reference sequence). This CDR3 spans 15 amino acids. The V and J ends lost 3 bases and 6 bases, in that order; junction bases with no gene match: 7. In the original analysis: Using reference gene primer amplification, nucleated cell counts were estimated. Only in-frame clones appear in the TCRdb table, and some are missing; sequencing was by immunoSEQ multiplex PCR. Clonal size and the V and J genes are those of that table, whereas D and trimming came from the DNA. Among around 59,000 clones listed, over 70% were seen once. The sample consisted of peripheral blood. The chain employs TRBV3-1 (or the pseudogene TRBV3-2) and TRBJ2-1, with 8 bases fitting TRBD2. The TCR sequence derives from a woman between 50 and 59 years old with active or convalescent COVID-19. The CDR3 protein is CASSHTSGVRNEQFF. As DNA, the CDR3 is TGTGCCAGCAGCCACACTAGCGGTGTACGCAATGAGCAGTTCTTC.